The 3 T cell receptor beta chains presented below share a single source sample, sequenced in a study of PD-1 blockade in mismatch repair-deficient tumors. Assay used: immunoSEQ multiplex PCR; TCRdb lists only in-frame clones, some missing. The sample contains roughly 120,000 clones, 88% of which appear only once. The sample here was peripheral blood, taken approximately 73 weeks after starting pembrolizumab. Source of these receptors: an adult with mismatch repair-deficient cancer.

The genes are TRBV4-3 and TRBJ2-6, with TRBD1 matching over 10 bases. The V gene end was trimmed by 1 base and the J gene end by 2 bases; junction bases not matched to a gene: 8. Per germline, CDR1 LGHNA and CDR2 YSLEER. The CDR3 runs 19 residues. The CDR3 reads CASSQVAGQGSTGANVLTF. CDR3 DNA sequence: TGCGCCAGCAGCCAAGTTGCGGGACAGGGGTCGACTGGGGCCAACGTCCTGACTTTC.

This clone appeared once. This chain joins TRBV28 and TRBJ1-5, with 8 bases fitting TRBD1. Losses at the gene ends were 4 bases for V and 5 bases for J; bases not matched to a gene: 10. There are 16 residues in the CDR3. The germline V gene encodes CDR1 MDHEN and CDR2 SYDVKM. DNA of the CDR3: TGTGCCAGCAGTTCACGACAGGGGATGGGTTATCAGCCCCAGCATTTT. This codes for CASSSRQGMGYQPQHF.

V gene TRBV19 combines with J gene TRBJ2-7, with 12 nucleotides matching TRBD1. V shed 5 bases and J 5 bases; nucleotides not matched to a gene: 4. The CDR3 length is 14 residues. The germline V gene encodes CDR1 LNHDA and CDR2 SQIVND (reference sequence). DNA for the CDR3: TGTGCCAGTAGTCGACGGGACAGGGGGCACGAGCAGTACTTC. Translated: CASSRRDRGHEQYF.